A single sample is the source of the 25 T cell receptor beta chains below, sequenced in a study of T cells in Graves' hyperthyroidism and ophthalmopathy (dated by TCRdb to the late 2010s). Library preparation was by multiplex PCR. TCRdb shows the sequencer as Illumina HiSeq 2000. Amplification of TCR beta CDR3 regions was carried out from RNA transcripts. The first round of RT-PCR for the TCR CDR3 was performed with the HTBI primer set and the Qiagen OneStep RT-PCR kit. TCRdb reworked the public reads: Q25 trimming with fastp, MiXCR clone assembly, productive beta chains retained. Under each unique CDR3 protein, matching rows form one entry showing the most common genes and DNA. Across this sample there are some 300,000 distinct CDR3 sequences, with roughly 18% seen only once. Under 40% of the sample is in the top ten clones. The material sequenced was blood. The source of these receptors is a man over 45 with Graves' ophthalmopathy.

This clonotype was seen only a few times. This chain connects TRBV11-1 to TRBJ2-7; D possibly corresponds to TRBD2 (5 bases). Per germline, CDR1 SGHAT and CDR2 FQDESV (reference sequence). This CDR3 is 12 amino acids long. Trimming took 5 bases from V and 6 from J, leaving 11 bases between them. The CDR3: CASSPGIGEQYF. DNA of the CDR3: TGTGCCAGCAGCCCCGGGATAGGCGAGCAGTACTTC.

This clonotype was seen a few times. The V and J genes are TRBV15 and TRBJ2-5; maybe TRBD1 (5 bases). The length of the CDR3 is 15 residues. Germline V gene data show CDR1 as LNHNV and CDR2 as YYDKDF (reference sequence). The ends were cut back, 5 bases at V and 6 bases at J, with 19 bases in the middle. CDR3 DNA: TGTGCCACCAGCGAGGTGACAGTATTGGGAAAGACCCAGTACTTC. It specifies CATSEVTVLGKTQYF.

The genes are TRBV6-2 or TRBV6-3 and TRBJ2-1; D not certain. The CDR3 is 15 residues long. With 1 base removed from V and 12 bases from J, the gap between germline ends came to 19 bases. Germline CDR1 is MNHEY and CDR2 is SVGEGT. The DNA for the CDR3 is TGTGCCAGCAGTTACTATGGCAGCTTGGATGAAACGCAGTTCTTC. Translation gives CASSYYGSLDETQFF.

The sample holds a few counts of this clonotype. The rearrangement uses TRBV9 and TRBJ1-4; maybe TRBD1 (5 bases). Trimming left V 3 bases short and J 8 bases short, with 17 bases between. The CDR3 covers 15 residues. Per germline, CDR1 SGDLS and CDR2 YYNGEE. CDR3 DNA sequence: TGTGCCAGCAGCGAGACAGCCGGGCAGGAAGAAAAACTGTTTTTT. Residues: CASSETAGQEEKLFF.

This chain uses TRBV2 with TRBJ1-5; maybe TRBD1 (5 bases). Germline V gene data show CDR1 as SNHLY and CDR2 as FYNNEI. This CDR3 contains 14 residues. Between the trimmed V and J ends, which lost 7 bases and 9 bases, there was a span of 19 bases. The CDR3 nucleotides read TGTGCCAGCAAGGAGTGGGGCCCCCGTGGGCCCCAGCATTTT. Residues: CASKEWGPRGPQHF.

This clonotype appeared many times. The V gene is TRBV7-9, the J gene TRBJ2-7, with D perhaps matching TRBD2 (6 bases). CDR1 and CDR2 from the germline V gene are SEHNR and FQNEAQ (reference sequence). This CDR3 contains 13 residues. V lost 1 base and J lost 2, with 6 bases in between. CDR3 DNA: TGTGCCAGCAGCTTAGGACTAGCCTACGAGCAGTACTTC. Protein: CASSLGLAYEQYF.

For this clonotype: This may be a read error, as it is one base from a much larger clone. The V call is TRBV4-1, the J call TRBJ1-5; D not certain. The CDR3 covers 19 residues. The V end lost 1 base, the J end lost 1 base, and 20 bases lay between the germline ends. Germline-derived CDR1 and CDR2 are MGHRA and YSYEKL. The CDR3 coding sequence is TGCGCCAGCAGCCAAGGGGCCAGATTAATTGTGGGCAGCAATCAGCCCCAGCATTTT. Its protein is CASSQGARLIVGSNQPQHF.

This clonotype has at least ten counts. The rearrangement uses TRBV27 and TRBJ2-5, with 9 bases that match TRBD1. The length of the CDR3 is 13 residues. The trim removed 6 bases at V and 6 bases at J, leaving 5 bases unmatched. Germline assignment: CDR1 MNHEY and CDR2 SMNVEV (reference sequence). The DNA for the CDR3 is TGTGCCAGCAGGCCGACAGGGGGGAAGACCCAGTACTTC. This codes for CASRPTGGKTQYF.

The sample holds a few counts of this clonotype. The rearrangement uses TRBV5-6 and TRBJ1-5; 8 bases map to TRBD1. Germline V gives CDR1 SGHDT, CDR2 YYEEEE. Losses at the gene ends were 1 base for V and 4 bases for J; bases not matched to a gene: 4. The CDR3 spans 15 residues. CDR3 residues: CASSLTGGRNQPQHF. The CDR3 DNA reads TGTGCCAGCAGCTTGACAGGGGGGCGGAATCAGCCCCAGCATTTT.

This clonotype turned up a few times. This sequence may be a read error, since a much larger clone differs from it by one base. The V and J genes are TRBV7-8 and TRBJ2-3; D possibly corresponds to TRBD1 (5 bases). From germline, CDR1 is SGHVS and CDR2 FQNEAQ. There are 15 residues in the CDR3. DNA of the CDR3: TGTGCCAGCAGCTTATTTGGCCAGGAGACAGATGCGCAGTATTTT. This sequence encodes CASSLFGQETDAQYF. The complete variable domain, with remaining parts taken from reference TRBV7-8 and TRBJ2-3, reads GAGVSQSPRYKVAKRGQDVALRCDPISGHVSLFWYQQALGQGPEFLTYFQNEAQLDKSGLPSDRFFAERPEGSVSTLKIQRTQQEDSAVYLCASSLFGQETDAQYFGPGTRLTVL.

The V and J genes are TRBV27 and TRBJ2-7, with TRBD2 matching 10 bases. Germline values: CDR1 MNHEY, CDR2 SMNVEV (reference sequence). There are 13 residues in the CDR3. J lost 6 bases, V lost 3 bases, and 2 bases had no gene match. The CDR3 protein is CASSFSGRTEQYF. Here the CDR3 DNA reads TGTGCCAGCAGTTTTAGCGGGAGGACCGAGCAGTACTTC.

The chain carries TRBV20-1 and TRBJ2-7, with D perhaps matching TRBD1 (6 bases). The germline gives CDR1 DFQATT, CDR2 SNEGSKA (reference sequence). This CDR3 spans 11 amino acids. The V gene lost 5 bases and the J gene lost 5 bases, with 10 bases spanning the gap. Here the CDR3 reads CSAYRVHEQYF. The CDR3 DNA is TGCAGTGCTTACAGGGTCCACGAGCAGTACTTC.

This clonotype was counted a single time. This chain connects TRBV19 to TRBJ2-6, with D hard to call. V was trimmed by 3 bases and J by 4 bases, leaving 10 bases between them. CDR1 and CDR2 from the germline V gene are LNHDA and SQIVND (reference sequence). The CDR3 contains 15 residues. CDR3: CASSISAWGANVLTF. The CDR3 DNA reads TGTGCCAGTAGTATTTCTGCGTGGGGGGCCAACGTCCTGACTTTC.

This clonotype was seen only a few times. The chain recombines TRBV30 with TRBJ1-6; no clear D. Between the trimmed V and J ends, which lost 2 bases and 3 bases, there was a span of 8 bases. Germline CDR1 is GTSNPN and CDR2 is SVGIG (reference sequence). The CDR3 is 14 amino acids. As DNA, the CDR3 is TGTGCCTGGAGTAAATTGGGCTATAATTCACCCCTCCACTTT. Translation: CAWSKLGYNSPLHF.

This clonotype was counted a few times. As DNA, the CDR3 is TGTGCCATCAGTGAGACTAGCAGCAATGAGCAGTTCTTC. This encodes CAISETSSNEQFF. The J gene is TRBJ2-1, the V gene TRBV10-3, with a possible D match to TRBD2 (6 bases). V was shortened by 2 bases and J by 6 bases, with 8 bases between the two germline ends. CDR1 is ENHRY, CDR2 SYGVKD, per germline. The CDR3 extends over 13 amino acids.

V usage is TRBV27 and J usage is TRBJ2-1; no definite D call. Between the trimmed V and J ends, which lost 3 bases and 5 bases, there was a span of 11 bases. CDR1 MNHEY and CDR2 SMNVEV come from the germline V gene (reference sequence). This CDR3 spans 14 amino acids. The CDR3 region has the DNA TGTGCCAGCAGTTTTTATCTCGGGCACAATGAGCAGTTCTTC. This gives the protein CASSFYLGHNEQFF.

The table lists this clonotype with many counts. The chain couples TRBV20-1 to TRBJ2-7, with TRBD2 identical over 12 bases. The CDR3 contains 16 residues. After removal of 3 bases from V and 1 base from J, the junction contained 7 bases not matched to a gene. CDR1 is DFQATT, CDR2 SNEGSKA, per germline (reference sequence). In DNA, the CDR3 is TGCAGTGCTAGCGGGCTAGCGGGAGGGTTATCCTACGAGCAGTACTTC. Translating gives CSASGLAGGLSYEQYF.

This clonotype was seen only a few times. The chain joins TRBV4-1 to TRBJ2-2; the D gene is possibly TRBD1 (6 bases). This CDR3 has 16 residues. Germline CDR1 MGHRA, CDR2 YSYEKL. Between the trimmed V and J ends, which lost 0 bases and 1 base, there was a span of 9 bases. CDR3 DNA: TGCGCCAGCAGCCAAGAGGGCAGGGGGAACACCGGGGAGCTGTTTTTT. This codes for CASSQEGRGNTGELFF.

This clonotype was seen a few times. The chain links TRBV7-9 to TRBJ2-4; weak D call: TRBD1 (6 bases). From germline, CDR1 is SEHNR and CDR2 FQNEAQ (reference sequence). V lost 5 bases to trimming and J lost 2 bases, with 13 bases between them. CDR3 size: 15 residues. CDR3 coding DNA: TGTGCCAGCAGCCGTCAACAGGGATCCAAAAACATTCAGTACTTC. It is translated as CASSRQQGSKNIQYF. Full variable domain (missing parts from reference TRBV7-9 and TRBJ2-4): DTGVSQNPRHKITKRGQNVTFRCDPISEHNRLYWYRQTLGQGPEFLTYFQNEAQLEKSRLLSDRFSAERPKGSFSTLEIQRTEQGDSAMYLCASSRQQGSKNIQYFGAGTRLSVL.

This clonotype appeared many times. The chain uses TRBV9 and TRBJ2-7; 11 bases fit TRBD2. J gave up 3 bases and V 2 bases, and 1 base lay outside the gene matches. The germline V gene encodes CDR1 SGDLS and CDR2 YYNGEE. This CDR3 is 14 amino acids long. The CDR3 protein is CASSVTSGDYEQYF. The CDR3 bases are TGTGCCAGCAGCGTGACTAGCGGGGACTACGAGCAGTACTTC.

This clonotype was seen repeatedly, ten times or more. CDR3 DNA sequence: TGTGCCTGGACTCCGCTTCAGGCGTATAATGAGCAGTTCTTC. This translates into CAWTPLQAYNEQFF. The chain is built from TRBV30 and TRBJ2-1; D is unresolved. This CDR3 is 14 amino acids long. V was trimmed by 4 bases and J by 7 bases, leaving 17 bases between them. Germline CDR1 is GTSNPN and CDR2 is SVGIG (reference sequence).

This clonotype was seen at least ten times. The rearrangement joins TRBV7-9 to TRBJ2-3; D is unclear. The V end lost 1 base, the J end lost 3 bases, and 8 bases lay between the germline ends. This CDR3 spans 14 amino acids. CDR1 and CDR2 from the germline V gene are SEHNR and FQNEAQ (reference sequence). The CDR3 is CASSLVVGTDTQYF. The CDR3 DNA reads TGTGCCAGCAGCTTAGTCGTGGGAACAGATACGCAGTATTTT.

This chain connects TRBV7-6 to TRBJ1-5; TRBD1 aligns across 7 bases. V lost 2 bases, J lost 3 bases, and 7 bases stayed unmatched. This CDR3 has 16 amino acids. CDR1 SGHVS and CDR2 FNYEAQ come from the germline V gene. CDR3 region: CASSLLDRRSNQPQHF. In DNA, the CDR3 is TGTGCCAGCAGCTTACTGGACAGGCGTTCCAATCAGCCCCAGCATTTT.

The CDR3: CASSQWTGGEQYF. For the CDR3, the DNA is TGTGCCAGCAGCCAGTGGACAGGGGGCGAGCAGTACTTC. The rearrangement links TRBV3-1 to TRBJ2-7, with 10 bases aligning to TRBD1. The ends lost 3 bases at V and 6 bases at J; junction bases unmatched: 2. The CDR3 consists of 13 residues. Germline V CDR1 and CDR2: LGHDT, YNNKEL (reference sequence).

Many counts were recorded for this clonotype. This chain uses TRBV28 with TRBJ2-1, with D possibly being TRBD2 (7 bases). V dropped 6 bases and J dropped 8 bases, with 26 bases sitting between them. The CDR3 length is 17 residues. Germline lookup yields CDR1 MDHEN and CDR2 SYDVKM. The CDR3 spells CASSLKGGDPFVDEQFF. CDR3 DNA sequence: TGTGCCAGCAGCCTAAAGGGGGGGGACCCTTTTGTCGATGAGCAGTTCTTC.